A single T cell receptor (beta chain) is shown here with its context. From germline, CDR1 is MNHEY and CDR2 SVGAGI. This CDR3 region has 15 residues. The junction had 8 bases not matched to a gene; V was cut back by 6 bases and J by 1 base. The table came from immunoSEQ multiplex PCR; TCRdb's copy has only in-frame clones and leaves some out. The table lists about 130,000 clones, roughly four fifths of them singletons. The entry originates in a study of blood T cell repertoires in COVID-19. Turning to the study itself: PBMCs, B-cell-depleted T cells, or T cells were the source of the cDNA or gDNA that made up the material.

The chain recombines TRBV6-5 with TRBJ2-5, with 7 bases that match TRBD1. This receptor was identified in a man younger than 40 who had recovered from COVID-19. What was sequenced was PBMCs or T cells enriched from blood (not recorded which). In DNA, the CDR3 is TGTGCCAGCAGACGTTTCCGGGACAGCCAAGAGACCCAGTACTTC. Protein product: CASRRFRDSQETQYF.